This T cell receptor (beta chain) was retrieved from a study of blood T cell repertoires in COVID-19. Study information: Sites in the United States, Italy and Spain provided acute and convalescent COVID-19 samples. T cells, B-cell-depleted T cells, or PBMCs supplied cDNA or gDNA.

The CDR3 runs 13 residues. Deletions cut 0 bases from V and 7 bases from J, with 7 bases between. Germline assignment: CDR1 SGHAT and CDR2 FQNNGV. In the original analysis: Scientists estimated how many nucleated cells there were by amplifying reference gene primers. Produced via immunoSEQ multiplex PCR; TCRdb's table is partial and in-frame only. V, J and clone size derive from that table, while D and trimming were established from the DNA sequence. The sample yields just over 150,000 clones, 85% to 95% seen once. The V gene is TRBV11-2, the J gene TRBJ1-5; a possible D gene is TRBD1 (5 bases). This TCR derives from a woman aged 45-60 years with acute or convalescent COVID-19. Sequencing was carried out using peripheral blood. CDR3 DNA: TGTGCCAGCAGCTTAGAGGGGCGGCAGCCCCAGCATTTT. Translated, it gives CASSLEGRQPQHF.